This TCR beta chain originates from a study of blood T cells in healthy people across ages. Turning to this clonotype: The antigen is not known.

Together with a sample-barcoded 5' primer, a J-beta primer mix was included in a second PCR lasting about 7 to 11 cycles. TCRdb analysed the 5' RACE reads with MiXCR anew, one entry per CDR3 protein. The sample yields roughly 2 million distinct CDR3 sequences, roughly 50% seen once. Findings and caveats of the study: TCR beta diversity correlated strongly with naive T cell percentage.

This CDR3 contains 18 residues. CDR1 and CDR2 (germline): SGHRS, YFSETQ. V trimming: 1 base; J trimming: 4 bases; junction bases outside the gene matches: 8. The chain has TRBV5-1 and TRBJ2-1, with TRBD2 identical over 13 bases. The receptor comes from a woman aged 40 to 50 in good health. Input material: blood. The chain's CDR3 is CASSLTSGGALGYNEQFF. CDR3 bases: TGCGCCAGCAGCTTGACTAGCGGGGGGGCCCTAGGGTACAATGAGCAGTTCTTC.